This T cell receptor beta chain was obtained from a study of Tregs in tolerant kidney transplant recipients (dated by TCRdb to the late 2010s). Background for the entire study: The study applied TCRbeta sequencing to find donor-specific regulatory T cells before combined kidney and bone marrow transplantation and then followed those same cells after transplant. TCRbeta repertoire sequencing was used in a few healthy controls to compare several ways of expanding Tregs specific for an allogeneic donor. The study at large found these results: Biological reproducibility was not directly addressed, though technical replication error appeared minimal. Because the study included only a small number of patients, the results must be confirmed in larger populations and under other immunosuppression protocols. Expanding Tregs with activated donor B cells appeared to identify the most biologically relevant and donor-specific TCRbeta repertoire.

For TCRbeta CDR3 sequencing, genomic DNA from the sorted cells was extracted using the QIAGEN DNeasy Blood and Tissue Kit. High-throughput TCRbeta CDR3 sequencing, including PCR amplification with bias correction and internal controls, was performed commercially through immunoSEQ. Per the original workflow: Unique productive TCRbeta sequences were defined by CDR3 nucleotide sequence when primers matched and otherwise by CDR3 amino acid sequence together with Vbeta and Jbeta genes. Sorting error was corrected by removing sequences shared between sorted populations at a frequency ratio of 2:1 or less, and the remaining shared sequences were assigned to the higher population. Donor-reactive sequences were defined as at least 5-fold expanded in CFSE-low cells versus unstimulated cells, with frequency of at least 0.01% in CFSE-low cells. Jensen-Shannon divergence calculated on the top 100 TCRbeta sequences ranked by frequency was used to measure repertoire divergence. For any sample with multiple sequencing runs, sorting error was corrected in each run separately before the runs were pooled. The table was pulled from immuneACCESS by TCRdb, which kept in-frame rearrangements only. Such tables lose some clones; where checked, under half of the loss comes from unresolved V genes, and the rest has no known cause. From that table come the V and J calls and clone size; the DNA was used to work out D and trimming. The sample table holds tens of thousands of clones, of which roughly 84% were seen once. Approximately 4% of the sample lies in the top ten.

Unstimulated Tregs (CD4+CD25+CD127-), CD4+ non-Tregs (CD4+CD25-), CD4 and CD8 cells were FACS-sorted from thawed PBMCs. Healthy control blood was obtained either as purchased buffy coats or from healthy volunteers. Healthy control blood was processed to PBMCs by Ficoll density gradient and cryopreserved, and patient PBMCs were collected before and after transplant. The CDR3 measures 12 amino acids from cysteine to phenylalanine. The only DNA kept is the CDR3, 36 bases in frame from the first base. The germline V gene yields SNHLY for CDR1 and FYNNEI for CDR2. Relative to germline, V is 5 bases shorter and J is 1 base shorter, with 4 bases between their ends. On this clone itself: Its antigen is unknown. No qualities accompany the bases; no much larger clone lies one base away.

The chain uses TRBV2 and TRBJ2-3, with no reliable assignment of the D segment. The sequenced material came from CD4+ T cells from blood. This TCR was sampled from a human donor in good health. The nucleotides read TGTGCCAGCAGTTTACGCACAGATACGCAGTATTTT. It is translated as CASSLRTDTQYF. The entire variable domain, with the stretches around the CDR3 drawn from the reference TRBV2 and TRBJ2-3 proteins, is EPEVTQTPSHQVTQMGQEVILRCVPISNHLYFYWYRQILGQKVEFLVSFYNNEISEKSEIFDDQFSVERPDGSNFTLKIRSTKLEDSAMYFCASSLRTDTQYFGPGTRLTVL.